This section outlines one TCR beta chain sequence together with its context. The target antigen is unknown. CDR1 is MRHNA and CDR2 is SNTAGT in the germline V gene. V was trimmed by 3 bases and J by 5 bases, leaving 12 bases between them. The CDR3 totals 14 residues. The sample originates from a study of identifying expanded T cells in peripheral blood. Study results and caveats: Over approximately two and four weeks, about 15 and 18 clones changed, versus 1.2 between replicates. Variance in clone template counts between approximately 2-week samples significantly increased with total template count across all healthy donors.

No infections or other immune events were documented during collection. Generated by immunoSEQ multiplex PCR, the TCRdb table keeps only in-frame clones and is missing some. The data show 60,000 to 70,000 clones, with around 87% seen just once and approximately 4.5% held by the top ten. The TCR originated in a person between 18 and 75 years old in good health. The material sequenced was blood. The chain is built from TRBV6-4 and TRBJ2-3; the D call may be TRBD1 or TRBD2 (5 bases each). The CDR3 nucleotides are TGTGCCAGCAGTGAGAGGGGCGCAGAAGATACGCAGTATTTT. Protein sequence: CASSERGAEDTQYF.